The clone carrying this T cell receptor (beta chain) showed up just a few times. Its matching antigen is unknown. It was with 60 Vbeta and 13 Jbeta primers that the PCR ran. As processed by the authors: In a later analysis, the count reached 80 million or so unique TCR beta chains, with roughly 11 million shared. Using immunoSEQ multiplex PCR, the repertoire was profiled, and TCRdb retains in-frame clones only, with some absent. The V and J calls and clone size come from that table; D and trimming were worked out from the DNA. Seen here are about 180,000 clones, more than 70% observed once, and the top ten hold less than 1.5%. These data belong to a study of cytomegalovirus exposure and HLA in healthy donors. Findings of the study overall: Later analysis showed TCR association rates varying by HLA locus, highest for DRB1 and lowest for HLA-C. According to the study, 150 to 200 TCR beta chains were cytomegalovirus-associated. The authors reported that TCR beta sequences could predict HLA-A and HLA-B alleles. These predictions were accurate for most subjects in the first cohort.

The CDR3 is 16 residues long. J lost 3 bases, V lost 5 bases, and 5 bases had no gene match. Per germline, CDR1 LNHDA and CDR2 SQIVND (reference sequence). This TCR was sampled from a girl under 18 in good health and CMV-seropositive. This chain links TRBV19 with TRBJ2-6; 9 bases align to TRBD1. The material sequenced was PBMCs. Here the CDR3 DNA reads TGTGCCAGTAGTCTTACAGGGGGCCTTGGGGCCAACGTCCTGACTTTC. It is translated as CASSLTGGLGANVLTF. Drawing the rest from reference TRBV19 and TRBJ2-6, the complete variable domain is DGGITQSPKYLFRKEGQNVTLSCEQNLNHDAMYWYRQDPGQGLRLIYYSQIVNDFQKGDIAEGYSVSREKKESFPLTVTSAQKNPTAFYLCASSLTGGLGANVLTFGAGSRLTVL.